This TCR beta chain was sequenced for a study of OX40 agonist ivuxolimab in advanced cancers. Study overall: The study treated patients with ivuxolimab, an agonistic anti-OX40 (CD134) antibody. Three patients had partial responses: one hepatocellular carcinoma, two cutaneous melanoma.

At baseline, cycle 4 day 1, and cycle 7 day 1, blood was sampled. Whole-study results and caveats: The authors also found low normalized T-cell clonal expansion in some nonresponders.

In regard to this clone: Its cognate antigen is unknown.

From germline, CDR1 is SEHNR and CDR2 FQNEAQ (reference sequence). The germline V and J ends were trimmed by 4 bases and 1 base, with 13 bases remaining between them. This CDR3 contains 15 residues. Generated by immunoSEQ multiplex PCR, the TCRdb table keeps only in-frame clones and is missing some. This sample has tens of thousands of clones; roughly 80% occur once, and the top ten carry 0.75% to 1%. The sequencing used CD4+ or CD8+ T cells sorted from blood, collected in a trial of the OX40 agonist ivuxolimab. This rearrangement joins TRBV7-9 to TRBJ1-1, with TRBD1 as a possible D gene (6 bases). The receptor was isolated from an adult with an advanced solid tumor such as melanoma, head and neck, liver or kidney cancer. CDR3 in amino acids: CASSSQGFWNTEAFF. In DNA, the CDR3 is TGTGCCAGCAGCTCACAGGGTTTTTGGAACACTGAAGCTTTCTTT.